This is a list of T cell receptor beta chains from one sample in a study of technical replicates of blood from several donors. Libraries were prepared by immunoSEQ multiplex PCR; TCRdb keeps only in-frame clonotypes and omits some of them. Of about 100,000 clones in the sample, roughly 95% are singletons; the top ten hold roughly 0.3%. The sample consisted of T cells isolated from PBMCs. These receptors all stem from a human donor in good health. Each CDR3 is given without its conserved first and last residue. Fields, in order: V gene, CDR3 length, CDR3 protein.

>TRBV18|12
ASSQIRGTGELF
>TRBV6-5|13
ASSYSRTGGEKLF
>TRBV28|13
ASSLTLDRRTEAF
>TRBV7-9|12
ASSFSGFYNEQF
>TRBV2|15
ASSQTLEFANTGELF
>TRBV4-1|13
ASSRESGVSYEQY
>TRBV6-1|11
ASSVQGADTQY
>TRBV7-8|13
ASRPRGQNTGELF
>TRBV4-1|13
ASSRPGLLNTEAF
>TRBV13|10
ASCEFGDTQY
>TRBV7-2|12
ASSLNPSLTEAF
>TRBV5-6|10
ASSWGGGGYT
>TRBV18|12
ASSGDRGYYEQY
>TRBV28|12
ASSPRGQGGGYT
>TRBV2|9
ARTPGGEAF
>TRBV7-2|11
ASSSGFLSEAF
>TRBV5-1|11
ASSFSTSGEQY
>TRBV6-6|11
ASRGDGNYGYT
>TRBV2|11
AITGLSTDTQY
>TRBV27|12
ASSLGQGLHEQF
>TRBV9|14
ASSVWTSGPQETQY
>TRBV9|14
ASSVEAAASYNEQF
>TRBV5-1|11
ASSFETGDDQF
>TRBV9|12
ASSGTSTRHTQY
>TRBV6-1|12
ASSEQAGNYGYT
>TRBV19|13
ASRRGQGASYEQY
>TRBV29-1|10
SVASGQETQY
>TRBV9|12
ASSASLGTDTQY
>TRBV2|11
ASSHREKYGYT
>TRBV28|13
ASTRQGGGTDTQY
>TRBV19|12
ASSMDRVNTEAF
>TRBV6-6|13
ASTMTSGGKETQY
>TRBV7-9|13
ASSGRGFAGNTIY
>TRBV11-3|11
ASTLLNSDTQY
>TRBV4-3|13
ASSQGEAGLYGQY
>TRBV5-1|16
ASSGASGRAFGVNEQF
>TRBV7-8|16
ASSRPAPWTTLLYEQY
>TRBV27|12
ASTPGQGYNEQF
>TRBV27|13
ASSLSTQENQPQH
>TRBV19|14
ASSTNPGGALETQY